This TCR beta chain was observed in a study of early T cells in non-severe SARS-CoV-2 infection. Overall study context: Sequencing of unsorted whole blood was done on bulk RNA, leaving chains unpaired.

Researchers tagged individual cDNA molecules with unique molecular identifiers. TCRdb used MiXCR to reprocess the 5' RACE reads, holding one entry per CDR3 protein. The sample has tens of thousands of distinct CDR3 sequences, approximately 9% seen once. This clonotype was picked up many times. V lost 5 bases and J lost 0; bases outside the gene matches: 4. CDR1 SGHAT and CDR2 FQNNGV come from the germline V gene. This CDR3 comprises 14 residues. Sequenced sample: whole blood. The chain couples TRBV11-2 to TRBJ2-7, with 7 positions matching TRBD2. The sequence derives from an adult who was a healthcare worker with PCR-confirmed SARS-CoV-2 infection or an uninfected control (not recorded which). CDR3 DNA: TGTGCCAGCAGCATGAGCGGGAACTCCTACGAGCAGTACTTC. It is translated as CASSMSGNSYEQYF.